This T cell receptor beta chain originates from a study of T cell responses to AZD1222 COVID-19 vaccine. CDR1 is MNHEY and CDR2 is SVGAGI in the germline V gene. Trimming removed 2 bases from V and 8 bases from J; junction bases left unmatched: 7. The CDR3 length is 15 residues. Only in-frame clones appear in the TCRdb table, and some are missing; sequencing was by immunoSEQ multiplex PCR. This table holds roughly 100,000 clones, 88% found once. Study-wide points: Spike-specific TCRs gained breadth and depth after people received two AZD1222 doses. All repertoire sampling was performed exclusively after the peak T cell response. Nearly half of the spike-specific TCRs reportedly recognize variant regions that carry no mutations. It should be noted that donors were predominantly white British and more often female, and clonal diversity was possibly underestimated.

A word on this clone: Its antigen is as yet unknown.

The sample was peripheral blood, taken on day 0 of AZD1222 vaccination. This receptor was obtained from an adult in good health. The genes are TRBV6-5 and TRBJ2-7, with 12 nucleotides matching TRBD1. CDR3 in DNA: TGTGCCAGCAGTTACGGGGGACAGGGGGCGTCAAAGCAGTACTTC. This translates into CASSYGGQGASKQYF.